This passage covers 24 T cell receptor beta chains from one sample sequenced in a study of cytotoxic CD8 clonotypes in ibrutinib-treated CLL. Only in-frame clones appear in the TCRdb table, and some are missing; sequencing was by immunoSEQ multiplex PCR. The table lists under 40,000 clones, 49% of them singletons, with under 20% in the top ten. The specimen comprised PBMCs, sampled before ibrutinib treatment. The receptors shown here come from a human donor with chronic lymphocytic leukemia.

The V and J genes are TRBV18 and TRBJ2-7, with D perhaps assigned TRBD1 or TRBD2 (5 bases each). The V end was cut by 3 bases, the J end by 7 bases, with 22 bases between. From germline, CDR1 is KGHSH and CDR2 LQKENI. The length of the CDR3 is 16 residues. The CDR3 is CASSPLDRGDKEEQYF. The CDR3, as DNA: TGTGCCAGCTCACCTCTAGACCGGGGCGATAAGGAGGAGCAGTACTTC.

The V call is TRBV19, the J call TRBJ2-6; D possibly corresponds to TRBD1 (6 bases). This CDR3 comprises 19 residues. V dropped 1 base and J dropped 0 bases, with 16 bases sitting between them. Germline CDR1 LNHDA, CDR2 SQIVND (reference sequence). Here the CDR3 DNA reads TGTGCCAGTAGTATAGTTCTAGGACAGCACCGCTCTGGGGCCAACGTCCTGACTTTC. It yields the protein CASSIVLGQHRSGANVLTF. Full variable domain (outside the CDR3, taken from reference TRBV19 and TRBJ2-6): DGGITQSPKYLFRKEGQNVTLSCEQNLNHDAMYWYRQDPGQGLRLIYYSQIVNDFQKGDIAEGYSVSREKKESFPLTVTSAQKNPTAFYLCASSIVLGQHRSGANVLTFGAGSRLTVL.

The rearrangement uses TRBV19 and TRBJ1-1; the D is unclear. Trimming took 5 bases from V and 8 from J, leaving 12 bases between them. The CDR3 sequence is 12 residues long. CDR1 is LNHDA, CDR2 SQIVND, per germline (reference sequence). The CDR3 protein is CASSLSQQEAFF. The DNA for the CDR3 is TGTGCCAGTAGTCTTAGTCAACAGGAAGCTTTCTTT.

V gene TRBV21-1 combines with J gene TRBJ1-5; TRBD1 reflects the table's D call only, with no check against the DNA. TRBV21-1 corresponds to a pseudogene. The CDR3 covers 11 residues. The CDR3 sequence is CAKDREQPQHF. CDR3 sequence (DNA): TGTGCAAAGGACAGGGAACAGCCCCAGCATTTT.

This clone appeared once. This chain connects TRBV5-1 to TRBJ1-2, with TRBD1 matching over 7 bases. Germline V gene lookup returns CDR1 SGHRS and CDR2 YFSETQ. The V gene end was trimmed by 4 bases and the J gene end by 4 bases; junction bases not matched to a gene: 10. This CDR3 comprises 15 residues. CDR3 nucleotides: TGCGCCAGCAGCCCAGGGACAGCCTTTTCCTATGGCTACACCTTC. This gives the protein CASSPGTAFSYGYTF.

The chain joins TRBV30 to TRBJ1-2; D unclear. The CDR3 runs 12 residues. The germline gives CDR1 GTSNPN, CDR2 SVGIG (reference sequence). V lost 0 bases and J lost 5, with 7 bases in between. The CDR3 sequence is CAWSVDLYGYTF. The DNA of the CDR3 is TGTGCCTGGAGTGTGGATTTATATGGCTACACCTTC. The full variable domain, its missing parts supplied by reference TRBV30 and TRBJ1-2, is SQTIHQWPATLVQPVGSPLSLECTVEGTSNPNLYWYRQAAGRGLQLLFYSVGIGQISSEVPQNLSASRPQDRQFILSSKKLLLSDSGFYLCAWSVDLYGYTFGSGTRLTVV.

This clone was observed a handful of times. This rearrangement joins TRBV13 to TRBJ1-1, with unresolved D. Germline V CDR1 and CDR2: PRHDT, FYEKMQ (reference sequence). The CDR3 is made up of 12 amino acids. The V end was cut by 3 bases, the J end by 10 bases, with 12 bases between. CDR3 amino acids: CASSFSFEVAFF. The CDR3 nucleotides read TGTGCCAGCAGCTTTTCGTTCGAGGTAGCTTTCTTT.

This chain joins TRBV30 and TRBJ2-4; D is perhaps TRBD1 or TRBD2 (7 bases each). The CDR3 has 14 amino acids. V was clipped by 4 bases and J by 8 bases, with 18 bases between them. Germline V gene lookup returns CDR1 GTSNPN and CDR2 SVGIG (reference sequence). This CDR3 reads CAWTPGGDAYIQYF. The DNA for the CDR3 is TGTGCCTGGACTCCAGGGGGGGATGCGTACATTCAGTACTTC.

The chain carries TRBV6-5 and TRBJ2-7, with 9 bases aligning to TRBD1. Germline V gene sequence: CDR1 MNHEY, CDR2 SVGAGI. CDR3 length: 15 residues. V trimming: 4 bases; J trimming: 2 bases; junction bases outside the gene matches: 6. CDR3 sequence reads: CASSSSGTGTYEQYF. Written as DNA, the CDR3 is TGTGCCAGCAGTTCCTCCGGGACAGGGACCTACGAGCAGTACTTC.

This rearrangement joins TRBV27 to TRBJ2-3, with 10 bases fitting TRBD2. Germline V gene lookup returns CDR1 MNHEY and CDR2 SMNVEV (reference sequence). The V gene end was trimmed by 4 bases and the J gene end by 5 bases; junction bases not matched to a gene: 6. This CDR3 spans 15 amino acids. CDR3 residues: CASSSTTSGRDTQYF. The CDR3 DNA sequence: TGTGCCAGCAGTTCGACGACTAGCGGGCGAGATACGCAGTATTTT.

The V gene is TRBV19, the J gene TRBJ2-2, with a weak D call TRBD1 (5 bases). The CDR3 length is 15 residues. Germline-derived CDR1 and CDR2 are LNHDA and SQIVND (reference sequence). V dropped 4 bases and J dropped 6 bases, with 15 bases sitting between them. The CDR3, as DNA: TGTGCCAGTAGTAGACAGACCGAGGATTCCGGGGAGCTGTTTTTT. It specifies CASSRQTEDSGELFF.

This clone was counted once. V gene TRBV19 combines with J gene TRBJ2-3; maybe TRBD1 (6 bases). V was pared by 3 bases and J by 0 bases, with 13 bases between. Germline loops: CDR1 LNHDA, CDR2 SQIVND (reference sequence). This CDR3 is built from 16 residues. The CDR3 region is CASSIGQTFSTDTQYF. In DNA form, the CDR3 reads TGTGCCAGTAGTATTGGACAGACCTTTAGCACAGATACGCAGTATTTT.

The rearrangement joins TRBV7-2 to TRBJ1-1; 8 positions agree with TRBD1. Trimming cost V 5 bases and J 1 base; bases outside gene matches: 9. The CDR3 consists of 16 residues. CDR1 is SGHTA, CDR2 FQGNSA, per germline. In DNA, the CDR3 is TGTGCCAGCAGCCTTGGGGCAGGGGGCGGGAACACTGAAGCTTTCTTT. It codes for CASSLGAGGGNTEAFF.

This sequence joins TRBV6-5 and TRBJ2-3; D ambiguous. The V gene lost 6 bases and the J gene lost 0 bases, with 7 bases spanning the gap. The germline CDR1 and CDR2 sequences are MNHEY and SVGAGI. CDR3 length equals 13 residues. CDR3 DNA: TGTGCCAGCAGGACACTCAGCACAGATACGCAGTATTTT. This translates into CASRTLSTDTQYF.

The chain has TRBV7-9 and TRBJ1-2, with 9 bases lining up with TRBD1. With V trimmed by 0 bases and J by 2 bases, 4 bases remained unmatched. The germline gives CDR1 SEHNR, CDR2 FQNEAQ (reference sequence). CDR3 length equals 16 residues. CDR3 bases: TGTGCCAGCAGCTTAGCTGGGACAGGGTTGAACTATGGCTACACCTTC. Protein: CASSLAGTGLNYGYTF.

The rearrangement joins TRBV28 to TRBJ2-1, with D possibly TRBD1 on 6 matching bases. The germline CDR1 and CDR2 sequences are MDHEN and SYDVKM. The V gene lost 7 bases and the J gene lost 7 bases, with 14 bases spanning the gap. The CDR3 length is 13 residues. The CDR3 region is CASTPGAWNEQFF. The CDR3 DNA follows: TGTGCCAGCACTCCAGGGGCCTGGAATGAGCAGTTCTTC.

The J gene is TRBJ2-3, the V gene TRBV10-3, with 7 bases matching TRBD1. The CDR3 length is 12 residues. The V and J ends lost 8 bases and 4 bases, in that order; junction bases with no gene match: 3. Germline CDR1 ENHRY, CDR2 SYGVKD. The CDR3 region is CAIQGDADTQYF. The CDR3 bases are TGTGCCATCCAGGGGGATGCAGATACGCAGTATTTT.

In DNA form, the CDR3 reads TGTGCCAGCAGCCCGACTGGAGGGATTAATGAAAAACTGTTTTTT. Residues: CASSPTGGINEKLFF. The genes are TRBV7-4 and TRBJ1-4; no definite D call. In germline, CDR1 is SGHVT, CDR2 SQSDAQ. Trimming cost V 5 bases and J 4 bases, with 14 bases left between them. The CDR3 extends over 15 amino acids.

The J gene is TRBJ2-1, the V gene TRBV28, with TRBD2 matching over 7 bases. Germline assignment: CDR1 MDHEN and CDR2 SYDVKM. The CDR3 runs to 15 residues. V dropped 8 bases and J dropped 0; count of bases not matched to a gene: 7. DNA of the CDR3: TGTGCCAGCTTGGGGGGGAAGAGCTCCTACAATGAGCAGTTCTTC. Protein sequence: CASLGGKSSYNEQFF.

This clone was observed a handful of times. The genes are TRBV7-3 and TRBJ2-3; 9 bases match TRBD2. Germline CDR1 is SGHTA and CDR2 is FQGTGA. The CDR3 runs 17 residues. Trimming took 1 base from V and 2 from J; bases not matched to a gene: 7. The CDR3: CASSLRVAGGPTDTQYF. CDR3 bases: TGTGCCAGCAGCTTAAGGGTCGCGGGGGGGCCCACAGATACGCAGTATTTT.

The chain employs TRBV27 and TRBJ2-2, with D unresolved. Germline-derived CDR1 and CDR2 are MNHEY and SMNVEV (reference sequence). Between the trimmed V and J ends, which lost 4 bases and 0 bases, there was a span of 15 bases. CDR3 size: 17 residues. CDR3 sequence reads: CASSYSLLITNTGELFF. The CDR3 DNA sequence: TGTGCCAGCAGTTATTCGCTACTCATTACGAACACCGGGGAGCTGTTTTTT.

The J gene is TRBJ2-5, the V gene TRBV27, with 7 positions matching TRBD1. The CDR3 totals 16 residues. Losses at the gene ends were 0 bases for V and 10 bases for J; bases not matched to a gene: 14. Looked up from germline, CDR1 is MNHEY and CDR2 is SMNVEV (reference sequence). The CDR3 DNA is TGTGCCAGCAGTTTATCTAGGACAGGTCACTCGGTCAGCCAGTACTTC. This encodes CASSLSRTGHSVSQYF.

This clone was recorded only once. This chain links TRBV5-1 with TRBJ2-5; D perhaps matches TRBD2 (5 bases). The CDR3 spans 14 residues. V was cut by 2 bases and J by 5 bases, with 13 bases left in between. From germline, CDR1 is SGHRS and CDR2 YFSETQ. The CDR3 spells CASSFPEPGETQYF. The CDR3 DNA follows: TGCGCCAGCAGCTTCCCGGAGCCGGGGGAGACCCAGTACTTC.

This sequence joins TRBV23-1 and TRBJ2-5; D not resolved. TRBV23-1 is filed as an ORF, its function uncertain. The CDR3 has 12 amino acids. The V and J ends lost 7 bases and 5 bases respectively, with 11 bases between them. The CDR3 coding sequence is TGCGCCAGCATCGTAGGACGGGAGACCCAGTACTTC. As protein: CASIVGRETQYF.